These 9 T cell receptor beta chains were sequenced from one sample in a study of blood T cells in healthy people across ages. Alongside a J-beta primer mix, a sample-barcoded 5' primer served in a second PCR lasting about 7 to 12 cycles. TCRdb fed the 5' RACE reads into MiXCR, producing one record per CDR3 protein. The sample consists of hundreds of thousands of distinct CDR3 sequences, 20% to 30% of them appearing once. The same specimen was also included in a second study, on T cells of mothers and their children.

The sequenced sample consisted of blood. These TCRs come from a boy younger than 18 in good health.

This clonotype was observed a few times. The rearrangement joins TRBV9 to TRBJ2-5; D possibly matches TRBD1 or TRBD2 (5 bases each). Germline values: CDR1 SGDLS, CDR2 YYNGEE. The CDR3 sequence is 15 residues long. The V end was cut by 0 bases, the J end by 3 bases, with 12 bases between. DNA for the CDR3: TGTGCCAGCAGCGTAGCGGGGACCGCGGAAGAGACCCAGTACTTC. Encoded protein: CASSVAGTAEETQYF.

The gene calls are TRBV7-9 and TRBJ1-6; D is unclear. Germline V lookup: CDR1 SEHNR, CDR2 FQNEAQ (reference sequence). Trimming left V 7 bases short and J 3 bases short, with 10 bases between. The length of the CDR3 is 14 residues. The CDR3 is CASNTDGYNSPLHF. The CDR3 DNA reads as TGTGCCAGCAATACGGACGGCTATAATTCACCCCTCCACTTT.

The chain couples TRBV28 to TRBJ1-1, with 8 bases that match TRBD1. This CDR3 contains 15 residues. Per germline, CDR1 MDHEN and CDR2 SYDVKM. With 4 bases clipped from V and 1 base from J, the junction kept 5 bases outside the gene matches. CDR3 residues: CASSSPGQANTEAFF. CDR3 bases: TGTGCCAGCAGTTCGCCGGGACAGGCGAACACTGAAGCTTTCTTT. The full variable domain, rest sourced from reference TRBV28 and TRBJ1-1, is DVKVTQSSRYLVKRTGEKVFLECVQDMDHENMFWYRQDPGLGLRLIYFSYDVKMKEKGDIPEGYSVSREKKERFSLILESASTNQTSMYLCASSSPGQANTEAFFGQGTRLTVV.

This clonotype has a handful of counts. The rearrangement uses TRBV7-8 and TRBJ2-1; the D is unclear. The CDR3 contains 14 residues. Trimming took 1 base from V and 12 from J, leaving 16 bases between them. CDR1 and CDR2 (germline): SGHVS, FQNEAQ. Here the CDR3 reads CASSLDQGIGGQFF. The CDR3 coding sequence is TGTGCCAGCAGCTTAGACCAAGGTATAGGTGGGCAGTTCTTC.

Comments on this clonotype: This may come from a read error, since a much larger clone is one base off. The chain joins TRBV20-1 to TRBJ2-1; tentative D call: TRBD1 (6 bases). The end of the DNA is better explained by TRBJ2-7, so the J call may be wrong. This CDR3 has 16 amino acids. The germline CDR1 and CDR2 sequences are DFQATT and SNEGSKA (reference sequence). The CDR3: CSARVRGRGQPYKQYF. The CDR3 DNA is TGCAGTGCTAGAGTAAGGGGCCGAGGACAGCCCTACAAGCAGTACTTC.

The chain joins TRBV7-2 to TRBJ2-5; 9 bases align to TRBD1. The DNA end favors TRBJ2-1, so the J call may be wrong. Germline V lookup: CDR1 SGHTA, CDR2 FQGNSA. The CDR3 contains 14 residues. The CDR3 DNA follows: TGTGCCAGCAGCTCCGGGACAGGGAGTAGCAGGCAGTTCTTC. Translated: CASSSGTGSSRQFF.

J is TRBJ2-7 and V is TRBV10-3, with D possibly TRBD2 on 6 matching bases. This CDR3 region has 13 residues. Trimming pared 3 bases from V and 6 bases from J, leaving 12 bases between. The germline V gene encodes CDR1 ENHRY and CDR2 SYGVKD. CDR3 residues: CAISELEGIEQYF. CDR3 bases: TGTGCCATCAGTGAATTGGAGGGTATCGAGCAGTACTTC.

In this sample, this clonotype turned up a few times. This CDR3 is missing its conserved last phenylalanine or tryptophan, likely due to a read error. J is TRBJ1-2 and V is TRBV29-1, with TRBD1 matching 11 bases. Germline V gene lookup returns CDR1 SQVTM and CDR2 ANQGSEA. This CDR3 is built from 12 residues. J gave up 7 bases and V 6 bases, and 4 bases lay outside the gene matches. The CDR3 loop is CSVGTGGSGYTI. The CDR3 nucleotides read TGCAGCGTCGGGACAGGGGGGAGTGGCTACACCATC.

There are a few counts of this clonotype. The J gene is TRBJ1-1, the V gene TRBV4-2; the D is unclear. The CDR3 loop spans 13 amino acids. The V gene lost 4 bases and the J gene lost 7 bases, with 13 bases spanning the gap. Germline V gene data show CDR1 as LGHNA and CDR2 as YNFKEQ. The CDR3 bases are TGTGCCAGCAGCCCCGTGGATGGAGGTGAAGCTTTCTTT. Its protein product is CASSPVDGGEAFF.